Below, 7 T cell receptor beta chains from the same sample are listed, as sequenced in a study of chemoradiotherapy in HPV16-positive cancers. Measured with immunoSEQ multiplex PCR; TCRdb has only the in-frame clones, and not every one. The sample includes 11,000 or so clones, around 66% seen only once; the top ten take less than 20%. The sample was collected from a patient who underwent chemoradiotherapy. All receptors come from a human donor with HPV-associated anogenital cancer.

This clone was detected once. The CDR3 bases are TGTGCCAGCAGTCCAGGGCCGAGGTACAATGAGCAGTTCTTC. It encodes CASSPGPRYNEQFF. V and J are TRBV2 and TRBJ2-1; the D gene is possibly TRBD1 (5 bases). Germline CDR1 and CDR2: SNHLY and FYNNEI. CDR3 length: 14 amino acids. V was shortened by 5 bases and J by 4 bases, with 12 bases between the two germline ends.

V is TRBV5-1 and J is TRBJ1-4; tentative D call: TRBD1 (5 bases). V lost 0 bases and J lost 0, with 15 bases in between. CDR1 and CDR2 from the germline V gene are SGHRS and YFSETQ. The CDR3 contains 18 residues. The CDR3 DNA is TGCGCCAGCAGCTTGGGATGGGGCAGGGTGCCAACTAATGAAAAACTGTTTTTT. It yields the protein CASSLGWGRVPTNEKLFF.

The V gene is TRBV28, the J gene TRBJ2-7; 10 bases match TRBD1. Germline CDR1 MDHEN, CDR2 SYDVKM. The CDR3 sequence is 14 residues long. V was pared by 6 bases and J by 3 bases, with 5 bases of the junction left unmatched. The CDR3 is CASRDRGGIYEQYF. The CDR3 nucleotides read TGTGCCAGCAGGGACAGGGGGGGAATCTACGAGCAGTACTTC.

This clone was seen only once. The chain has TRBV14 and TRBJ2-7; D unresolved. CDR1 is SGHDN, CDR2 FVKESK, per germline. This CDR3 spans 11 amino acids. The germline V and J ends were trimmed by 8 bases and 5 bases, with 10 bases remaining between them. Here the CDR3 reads CASPKRHEQYF. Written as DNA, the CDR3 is TGTGCCAGCCCTAAGAGACACGAGCAGTACTTC.

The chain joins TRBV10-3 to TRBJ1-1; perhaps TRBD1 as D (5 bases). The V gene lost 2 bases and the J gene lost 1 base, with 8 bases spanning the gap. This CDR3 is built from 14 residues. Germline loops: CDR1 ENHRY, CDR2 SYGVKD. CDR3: CAISEGGTNTEAFF. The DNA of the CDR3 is TGTGCCATCAGTGAGGGGGGGACGAACACTGAAGCTTTCTTT.

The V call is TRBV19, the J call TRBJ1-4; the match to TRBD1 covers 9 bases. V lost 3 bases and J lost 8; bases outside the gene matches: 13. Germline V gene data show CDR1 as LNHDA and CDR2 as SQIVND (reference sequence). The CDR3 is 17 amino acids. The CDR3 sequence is CASSILSPGQGDEKLFF. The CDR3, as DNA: TGTGCCAGTAGTATTCTTTCGCCGGGACAGGGAGACGAAAAACTGTTTTTT.

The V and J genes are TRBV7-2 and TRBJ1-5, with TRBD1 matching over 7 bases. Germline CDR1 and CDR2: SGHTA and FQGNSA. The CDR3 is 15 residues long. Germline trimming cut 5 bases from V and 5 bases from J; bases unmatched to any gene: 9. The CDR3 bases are TGTGCCAGCAGCCCGGGGAGGGACAGCTATCAGCCCCAGCATTTT. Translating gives CASSPGRDSYQPQHF.